One and the same sample provided the 28 T cell receptor beta chains below, sequenced in a study of T cells in Graves' hyperthyroidism and ophthalmopathy. RNA transcripts served as the template for amplifying TCR beta CDR3 regions. Researchers ran a first-round RT-PCR on the TCR CDR3 using the HTBI primer set. From the multiplex PCR reads, TCRdb called clonotypes with MiXCR, one entry per CDR3 protein. The top ten hold about 12% of the sample, which has about 600,000 distinct CDR3 sequences, roughly 15% seen once. Sample: blood. These receptors all come from a woman aged 45 to 65 with Graves' ophthalmopathy.

CDR3 protein: CASSQGDLAGGETQYF. The CDR3 DNA is TGTGCCAGCAGCCAAGGTGACCTAGCGGGAGGTGAGACCCAGTACTTC. This rearrangement joins TRBV3-1 to TRBJ2-5, with 11 bases that match TRBD2. Losses at the gene ends were 1 base for V and 5 bases for J; bases not matched to a gene: 6. This CDR3 comprises 16 residues. CDR1 is LGHDT and CDR2 is YNNKEL in the germline V gene (reference sequence).

This clonotype was detected a few times. V and J are TRBV7-9 and TRBJ1-5; D not certain. With 4 bases removed from V and 4 bases from J, the gap between germline ends came to 17 bases. Per germline, CDR1 SEHNR and CDR2 FQNEAQ (reference sequence). CDR3 length equals 16 residues. The CDR3 protein is CASSSMLGGENQPQHF. The CDR3 DNA reads as TGTGCCAGCAGCTCCATGTTAGGTGGTGAGAATCAGCCCCAGCATTTT.

This clonotype was counted many times. This sequence joins TRBV12-3 or TRBV12-4 and TRBJ2-1; D may be TRBD2 (5 bases). The CDR3 loop spans 14 amino acids. With 0 bases removed from V and 5 bases from J, the gap between germline ends came to 8 bases. The CDR3 DNA follows: TGTGCCAGCAGTTTAGCTAGCGCAGACAATGAGCAGTTCTTC. Amino acid sequence: CASSLASADNEQFF.

This clonotype has ten or more counts. The chain is built from TRBV20-1 and TRBJ2-1; D uncertain. This CDR3 has 15 amino acids. CDR1 DFQATT and CDR2 SNEGSKA come from the germline V gene (reference sequence). The germline V and J ends were trimmed by 0 bases and 4 bases, with 13 bases remaining between them. The CDR3 protein is CSARDSRTVYNEQFF. The CDR3 DNA is TGCAGTGCTAGAGATTCGAGAACTGTATACAATGAGCAGTTCTTC.

The rearrangement links TRBV12-3 or TRBV12-4 to TRBJ2-1, with D tentatively TRBD1 or TRBD2 (6 bases each). This CDR3 has 13 residues. The V end was cut by 5 bases, the J end by 9 bases, with 14 bases between. CDR3 loop: CASSNRGLGEQFF. In DNA, the CDR3 is TGTGCCAGCAGTAACCGGGGGCTGGGTGAGCAGTTCTTC.

This clonotype was found a few times. For the CDR3, the DNA is TGTGCCACCAGTGATCAGGGACTAGCGGGGCACAATGAGCAGTTCTTC. Protein sequence: CATSDQGLAGHNEQFF. The gene calls are TRBV24-1 and TRBJ2-1; 13 bases line up with TRBD2. This CDR3 has 16 residues. V was pared by 3 bases and J by 5 bases, with 3 bases of the junction left unmatched. Germline loops: CDR1 KGHDR, CDR2 SFDVKD.

This clonotype occurred a few times. The V and J genes are TRBV7-6 and TRBJ2-3; 7 bases map to TRBD2. The CDR3 has 16 residues. Germline V gene lookup returns CDR1 SGHVS and CDR2 FNYEAQ. V dropped 5 bases and J dropped 4; count of bases not matched to a gene: 12. DNA of the CDR3: TGTGCCAGCAGCCCCACGTGGGCGGGAGAGGCAGATACGCAGTATTTT. This codes for CASSPTWAGEADTQYF.

This clonotype was counted ten times or more. The V and J genes are TRBV30 and TRBJ2-5; a possible D gene is TRBD2 (6 bases). CDR3 size: 14 residues. Germline V gives CDR1 GTSNPN, CDR2 SVGIG (reference sequence). Trimming cost V 1 base and J 5 bases, with 14 bases left between them. CDR3 in amino acids: CAWSAPGGRETQYF. The DNA for the CDR3 is TGTGCCTGGAGTGCTCCTGGGGGGAGGGAGACCCAGTACTTC.

This clonotype was observed many times. This sequence joins TRBV7-8 and TRBJ2-3; 7 bases are shared with TRBD1. Germline V CDR1 and CDR2: SGHVS, FQNEAQ. Unmatched junction bases numbered 12, after V lost 5 bases and J lost 4 bases. The CDR3 is 16 amino acids. CDR3 nucleotide sequence: TGTGCCAGCAGCCGTAGCATAGGGGGCGCCGCAGATACGCAGTATTTT. This translates into CASSRSIGGAADTQYF.

This clonotype appeared many times. The chain is built from TRBV11-3 and TRBJ2-4, with TRBD1 matching 8 bases. The CDR3 sequence is 14 residues long. V shed 8 bases and J 0 bases; nucleotides not matched to a gene: 3. CDR1 is SGHNT, CDR2 YENEEA, per germline. CDR3 region: CASGQGLAKNIQYF. The CDR3, as DNA: TGTGCCAGCGGACAGGGTCTAGCCAAAAACATTCAGTACTTC.

At least ten counts were recorded for this clonotype. The gene calls are TRBV15 and TRBJ1-6; possibly TRBD1 for D (5 bases). The CDR3 runs 12 residues. Germline-derived CDR1 and CDR2 are LNHNV and YYDKDF (reference sequence). V lost 3 bases to trimming and J lost 14 bases, with 11 bases between them. The CDR3 region has the DNA TGTGCCACCAGCAGGGGGGTTGCGGCCCTCCACTTT. Residues: CATSRGVAALHF.

Remarks on this clonotype: With a much larger clone just one base away, this may be a read error. The chain recombines TRBV27 with TRBJ2-5, with D perhaps TRBD1 or TRBD2 (5 bases each). This CDR3 has 14 residues. The V gene's germline CDR1 is MNHEY and CDR2 SMNVEV (reference sequence). The CDR3 loop reads CASRLSRGQETQYF. In nucleotides, the CDR3 is TGTGCCAGCAGGTTATCGAGGGGCCAAGAGACCCAGTACTTC.

This clonotype was counted at least ten times. The J gene is TRBJ1-6, the V gene TRBV2; no clear D. Germline CDR1 and CDR2: SNHLY and FYNNEI. Trimming stripped 2 bases from V and 0 bases from J, with 11 bases between. The CDR3 sequence is 17 residues long. In DNA, the CDR3 is TGTGCCAGCAGTGAACGGCAGCTCGTCTCCTATAATTCACCCCTCCACTTT. Translating it yields CASSERQLVSYNSPLHF.

A note on this clonotype: A much more abundant neighbour one base away suggests this may be a read error. The CDR3 spells CIARSYRDTYEQYF. Here the CDR3 DNA reads TGCATTGCTAGATCTTACCGGGACACCTACGAGCAGTACTTC. This chain links TRBV20-1 with TRBJ2-7; TRBD1 might be the D (6 bases). CDR1 is DFQATT, CDR2 SNEGSKA, per germline (reference sequence). The CDR3 length is 14 residues.

This clonotype was recorded at least ten times. The gene calls are TRBV6-6 and TRBJ2-2; perhaps D is TRBD1 or TRBD2 (5 bases each). CDR3 length: 17 amino acids. Germline CDR1 reads MNHNY; CDR2 reads SVGAGI (reference sequence). The V end lost 0 bases, the J end lost 4 bases, and 15 bases lay between the germline ends. CDR3 loop: CASSYSLRGASTGELFF. In DNA, the CDR3 is TGTGCCAGCAGTTACTCGCTGAGGGGCGCGAGCACCGGGGAGCTGTTTTTT.

This clonotype was counted many times. The chain combines TRBV28 with TRBJ1-2; a weak D match, TRBD1 (5 bases). Trimming shortened V by 6 bases and J by 4 bases, and 12 bases separated the two germline ends. The CDR3 consists of 13 residues. The germline V gene encodes CDR1 MDHEN and CDR2 SYDVKM. The chain's CDR3 is CASSFLTAYGYTF. CDR3 sequence (DNA): TGTGCCAGCAGCTTCCTGACAGCCTATGGCTACACCTTC.

This clonotype came up a few times. This sequence joins TRBV6-1 and TRBJ2-1; the match to TRBD2 covers 7 bases. This CDR3 comprises 15 residues. Germline CDR1 MNHNS, CDR2 SASEGT. CDR3: CGTRGTKSYNNEQFF. The CDR3 bases are TGTGGGACTAGAGGGACCAAGTCTTACAACAATGAGCAGTTCTTC.

This clonotype was seen repeatedly, ten times or more. The V and J genes are TRBV7-8 and TRBJ1-1; the match to TRBD1 covers 9 bases. The CDR3 consists of 15 residues. Germline V gene data show CDR1 as SGHVS and CDR2 as FQNEAQ. Trimming removed 3 bases from V and 4 bases from J; junction bases left unmatched: 6. The CDR3 protein is CASSFGTGWVTEAFF. Written as DNA, the CDR3 is TGTGCCAGCAGCTTTGGGACAGGGTGGGTCACTGAAGCTTTCTTT.

The V gene is TRBV20-1, the J gene TRBJ2-3, with D perhaps TRBD2 (6 bases). This CDR3 is built from 20 residues. The germline CDR1 and CDR2 sequences are DFQATT and SNEGSKA (reference sequence). V lost 0 bases and J 4 bases, leaving 29 bases between the germline ends. The CDR3 sequence: CSARDVHSASVRYGADTQYF. In nucleotides, the CDR3 is TGCAGTGCTAGAGATGTTCATTCGGCTAGCGTGCGATATGGGGCAGATACGCAGTATTTT.

As to this clonotype: This may stem from a read error, because a much larger clone lies one nucleotide away. This rearrangement joins TRBV2 to TRBJ2-5, with D perhaps TRBD1 (6 bases). V lost 8 bases and J lost 2, with 18 bases in between. The CDR3 runs 15 residues. Germline values: CDR1 SNHLY, CDR2 FYNNEI. The CDR3 DNA reads as TGTGCCAGCGATAATGGACAGAGGATACAAGAGACCCAGTACTTC. Its protein is CASDNGQRIQETQYF.

The chain combines TRBV27 with TRBJ1-2; D is unclear. The CDR3 extends over 16 amino acids. Trimming stripped 3 bases from V and 0 bases from J, with 14 bases between. Germline V gene sequence: CDR1 MNHEY, CDR2 SMNVEV (reference sequence). CDR3 amino acids: CASSLRVPPTNYGYTF. CDR3 sequence (DNA): TGTGCCAGCAGTTTGCGGGTACCCCCTACTAACTATGGCTACACCTTC.

The rearrangement uses TRBV15 and TRBJ2-2; D gene uncertain. Per germline, CDR1 LNHNV and CDR2 YYDKDF (reference sequence). This CDR3 spans 12 amino acids. The V end was cut by 7 bases, the J end by 2 bases, with 5 bases between. The CDR3, as DNA: TGTGCCACCAACCCAAACACCGGGGAGCTGTTTTTT. Residues: CATNPNTGELFF.

The sample holds many counts of this clonotype. The CDR3, as DNA: TGTGCCAGCAGTTACGGGGGACAGGGCTCCGAGGAGACCCAGTACTTC. It specifies CASSYGGQGSEETQYF. This chain uses TRBV6-5 with TRBJ2-5; 9 positions match TRBD1. The CDR3 has 16 amino acids. Germline V gene data show CDR1 as MNHEY and CDR2 as SVGAGI. V shed 2 bases, J shed 5 bases, and the junction held 9 bases outside the gene matches.

This clonotype was counted ten times or more. This sequence joins TRBV28 and TRBJ2-5, with D maybe TRBD2 (5 bases). Trimming cost V 4 bases and J 5 bases, with 20 bases left between them. Looked up from germline, CDR1 is MDHEN and CDR2 is SYDVKM. CDR3 length: 16 amino acids. This CDR3 reads CASSSPRTDWEETQYF. The DNA for the CDR3 is TGTGCCAGCAGTTCCCCCCGGACGGATTGGGAGGAGACCCAGTACTTC.

This clonotype has a handful of counts. V and J are TRBV6-2 or TRBV6-3 and TRBJ2-1; D gene uncertain. There are 12 residues in the CDR3. CDR1 and CDR2 from the germline V gene are MNHEY and SVGEGT. The ends were cut back, 5 bases at V and 9 bases at J, with 11 bases in the middle. Here the CDR3 DNA reads TGTGCCAGCAGTAACAAGAGGTTTGAGCAGTTCTTC. It codes for CASSNKRFEQFF.

This chain joins TRBV7-9 and TRBJ2-1; perhaps D is TRBD1 or TRBD2 (6 bases each). The germline V and J ends were trimmed by 5 bases and 0 bases, with 11 bases remaining between them. CDR3 length: 15 residues. Germline loops: CDR1 SEHNR, CDR2 FQNEAQ (reference sequence). Written as DNA, the CDR3 is TGTGCCAGCAGCCCCGGGGGCCCCTCCTACAATGAGCAGTTCTTC. Residues: CASSPGGPSYNEQFF.

This clonotype was counted many times. This sequence joins TRBV6-2 or TRBV6-3 and TRBJ2-3, with 11 nucleotides matching TRBD2. Trimming removed 6 bases from V and 6 bases from J; junction bases left unmatched: 11. Germline V lookup: CDR1 MNHEY, CDR2 SVGEGT. The CDR3 totals 16 residues. CDR3 residues: CASSPVAGGPMDTQYF. The DNA of the CDR3 is TGTGCCAGCAGCCCAGTAGCGGGAGGGCCGATGGATACGCAGTATTTT.

V gene TRBV15 combines with J gene TRBJ2-2; D is ambiguous. Trimming took 4 bases from V and 1 from J, leaving 7 bases between them. Germline lookup yields CDR1 LNHNV and CDR2 YYDKDF (reference sequence). This CDR3 contains 14 residues. CDR3 in DNA: TGTGCCACCAGCAAAGGTCAGAACACCGGGGAGCTGTTTTTT. Its translation is CATSKGQNTGELFF.